These 8 T cell receptor beta chains were sequenced from one sample in a study of blood T cell repertoires in COVID-19. Repertoires were generated with immunoSEQ multiplex PCR, while TCRdb's copy carries only in-frame clones and drops some. The sample carries hundreds of thousands of clones, roughly 89% recorded once. Sequenced input: peripheral blood. The origin of the receptors is a man younger than 35 with COVID-19, enrolled during active disease.

The chain carries TRBV11-2 and TRBJ2-7, with TRBD1 identical over 10 bases. The germline V gene encodes CDR1 SGHAT and CDR2 FQNNGV. With 4 bases clipped from V and 2 bases from J, the junction kept 5 bases outside the gene matches. The CDR3 runs 15 residues. The CDR3 loop is CASSSWTGGAYEQYF. Here the CDR3 DNA reads TGTGCCAGCAGCTCCTGGACAGGGGGAGCCTACGAGCAGTACTTC.

This chain links TRBV21-1 with TRBJ1-4. TRBV21-1 is annotated as a pseudogene. CDR3 length: 18 residues. This CDR3 reads CASSNDFEYGAINEKLFF. In DNA, the CDR3 is TGTGCCAGCAGCAACGATTTTGAATATGGAGCTATTAATGAAAAACTGTTTTTT.

This chain links TRBV6-1 with TRBJ2-7; a possible D gene is TRBD1 (5 bases). Trimming removed 1 base at V and 4 bases at J, with 20 bases between. The CDR3 runs 17 residues. CDR1 and CDR2 from the germline V gene are MNHNS and SASEGT. CDR3 residues: CASSEDLTDAIWYEQYF. The CDR3 nucleotides are TGTGCCAGCAGTGAAGATCTGACAGACGCGATATGGTACGAGCAGTACTTC.

This clone was recorded once. V and J are TRBV5-1 and TRBJ2-7; 8 bases line up with TRBD1. Germline V CDR1 and CDR2: SGHRS, YFSETQ. With V trimmed by 3 bases and J by 4 bases, 6 bases remained unmatched. The CDR3 covers 14 residues. CDR3 bases: TGCGCCAGCAGCTGGGGGGACAGGTATTACGAGCAGTACTTC. This codes for CASSWGDRYYEQYF.

The rearrangement uses TRBV4-1 and TRBJ2-5; 7 positions match TRBD1. Trimming at V came to 1 base and at J to 1 base, leaving 0 bases not matched to a gene. This CDR3 region has 14 residues. Germline loops: CDR1 MGHRA, CDR2 YSYEKL. The CDR3 DNA sequence: TGCGCCAGCAGCCAAGGGGACAGCCAAGAGACCCAGTACTTC. This encodes CASSQGDSQETQYF.

This clone was seen more than once but under ten times. The V call is TRBV4-1, the J call TRBJ2-7, with D maybe TRBD2 (6 bases). CDR1 MGHRA and CDR2 YSYEKL come from the germline V gene. The ends were cut back, 4 bases at V and 0 bases at J, with 22 bases in the middle. This CDR3 is 18 amino acids long. The CDR3: CASSRAILRERPSYEQYF. DNA for the CDR3: TGCGCCAGCAGCCGCGCTATACTTCGGGAGCGACCCTCCTACGAGCAGTACTTC.

This chain links TRBV3-1 (or the pseudogene TRBV3-2) with TRBJ2-1, with 7 nucleotides matching TRBD1. The CDR3 covers 16 residues. Germline CDR1 and CDR2: LGHDT and YNNKEL (reference sequence). V shed 4 bases, J shed 0 bases, and the junction held 6 bases outside the gene matches. Here the CDR3 reads CASSPPGGVSYNEQFF. The CDR3 DNA reads TGTGCCAGCAGCCCCCCAGGGGGTGTCTCCTACAATGAGCAGTTCTTC.

For the CDR3, the DNA is TGTGCCTGGGGAGGGATGCCGGACTCCTATGGCTACACCTTC. This codes for CAWGGMPDSYGYTF. The chain carries TRBV30 and TRBJ1-2; D gene ambiguous. CDR1 GTSNPN and CDR2 SVGIG come from the germline V gene (reference sequence). CDR3 length: 14 residues. Trimming removed 5 bases at V and 4 bases at J, with 17 bases between.